These T cell receptor beta chains were read from a single sample in a study of blood T cells in healthy people across ages. TCRdb independently ran MiXCR on the 5' RACE reads; one entry per CDR3 protein. This sample has about a million distinct CDR3 sequences; around 48% occur once, and the top ten carry 13%. Sequencing was carried out using blood. The receptors here all came from a man aged 25-45 years in good health. CDR3s include the opening cysteine and the closing phenylalanine or tryptophan. D genes are given only for firm matches. Rows give clone size only sometimes, using once, few, many, or a class for an expanded clone.

D gene	V gene	clone size	J gene	CDR3 protein	CDR3 DNA
-	TRBV20-1	-	TRBJ2-3	CSAGTARPDTQYF	TGCAGTGCTGGGACCGCTAGGCCAGATACGCAGTATTTT
TRBD1	TRBV12-3/TRBV12-4	-	TRBJ2-1	CASVRDSYNEQFF	TGTGCCAGCGTGAGGGACAGCTACAATGAGCAGTTCTTC
TRBD2	TRBV9	-	TRBJ2-7	CASSVGTKYYEQYF	TGTGCCAGCAGCGTGGGGACTAAATACTACGAGCAGTACTTC
-	TRBV20-1	-	TRBJ2-5	CSARDREGIKTQYF	TGCAGTGCTAGAGATCGGGAAGGGATTAAGACCCAGTACTTC
-	TRBV12-3/TRBV12-4	few	TRBJ1-5	CASRATGKQPQHF	TGTGCCAGCAGAGCTACAGGGAAGCAGCCCCAGCATTTT
-	TRBV5-1	-	TRBJ2-5	CASSLVPQGETQYF	TGCGCCAGCAGCTTGGTTCCCCAGGGGGAGACCCAGTACTTC
-	TRBV12-3/TRBV12-4	many	TRBJ2-4	CASSFGGGGKNIQYF	TGTGCCAGCAGTTTTGGGGGAGGTGGGAAAAACATTCAGTACTTC
TRBD1	TRBV6-2/TRBV6-3	-	TRBJ2-7	CASSPGRGQGSYEQYF	TGTGCCAGCAGTCCGGGAAGAGGACAGGGTTCTTACGAGCAGTACTTC
-	TRBV9	-	TRBJ2-1	CASSSTGPHNEQFF	TGTGCCAGCAGCTCTACGGGGCCGCACAATGAGCAGTTCTTC
-	TRBV12-3/TRBV12-4	-	TRBJ2-3	CASSPSTDVQYF	TGTGCCAGCAGCCCCAGCACAGATGTGCAGTATTTT
-	TRBV14	-	TRBJ2-4	CASGRGEVQYF	TGTGCCAGCGGGCGAGGGGAGGTCCAGTACTTC
-	TRBV7-3	-	TRBJ1-1	CASSRQPNTEVFF	TGTGCCAGCAGTCGACAGCCTAACACTGAAGTTTTCTTT
TRBD1	TRBV5-6	-	TRBJ1-2	CASSRAPGQGYGYTF	TGTGCCAGCAGCCGCGCCCCGGGACAGGGTTATGGCTACACCTTC
-	TRBV7-2	-	TRBJ2-3	CASEKGDTQYF	TGTGCCAGCGAAAAGGGGGATACGCAGTATTTT
-	TRBV6-1	few	TRBJ2-7	CASSEARGPEQYF	TGTGCCAGCAGTGAAGCGCGTGGCCCCGAGCAGTACTTC
-	TRBV12-3/TRBV12-4	-	TRBJ2-5	CASSSGMETQYF	TGTGCCAGCAGTTCTGGGATGGAGACCCAGTACTTC
-	TRBV30	-	TRBJ2-7	CAWSVDQSEQYF	TGTGCCTGGAGTGTAGACCAATCCGAGCAGTACTTC
-	TRBV5-1	once	TRBJ2-5	CASSDELGLGQETQYF	TGCGCCAGCAGCGATGAGCTAGGGTTGGGGCAAGAGACCCAGTACTTC
-	TRBV18	many	TRBJ2-3	CASSPSSTDTQYF	TGTGCTAGCAGCCCTTCTAGCACAGATACGCAGTATTTT
TRBD1	TRBV12-3/TRBV12-4	-	TRBJ1-1	CASRTGDSTEAFF	TGTGCCAGCAGAACAGGGGATAGCACTGAAGCTTTCTTT
TRBD2	TRBV7-3	-	TRBJ2-1	CASSLTGSGVVYNEQFF	TGTGCCAGCAGCTTAACTGGGAGCGGGGTGGTCTACAATGAGCAGTTCTTC
TRBD1	TRBV7-2	few	TRBJ2-5	CASSLDLQGAREQYF	TGTGCCAGCAGCTTAGACCTCCAGGGGGCTCGGGAGCAGTACTTC
TRBD2	TRBV12-3/TRBV12-4	-	TRBJ2-3	CASSLEGRERGDTQYF	TGTGCCAGCAGTTTAGAGGGGCGGGAGCGGGGAGATACGCAGTATTTT
-	TRBV2	-	TRBJ2-5	CASSVASGAQYF	TGTGCCAGCAGTGTCGCCAGCGGAGCCCAGTACTTC
-	TRBV7-9	-	TRBJ2-1	CASSRSVRTNNEQFF	TGTGCCAGCAGCAGGTCGGTGAGGACGAACAATGAGCAGTTCTTC
-	TRBV20-1	few	TRBJ1-5	CSASPRAIYSNQPQHF	TGCAGTGCTAGTCCCAGGGCTATATATAGCAATCAGCCCCAGCATTTT
-	TRBV5-5	once	TRBJ2-7	CASSWGAVGEQYF	TGTGCCAGCAGCTGGGGGGCGGTCGGCGAGCAGTACTTC
-	TRBV6-1	-	TRBJ2-1	CASRIAGTYNEQFF	TGTGCCAGCAGGATCGCGGGGACCTACAATGAGCAGTTCTTC
-	TRBV20-1	-	TRBJ2-7	CSATWGSPYEQYF	TGCAGTGCTACGTGGGGCAGCCCGTACGAGCAGTACTTC
TRBD1	TRBV14	-	TRBJ2-5	CAGSRQGLETQYF	TGTGCCGGCAGCCGACAGGGTTTGGAGACCCAGTACTTC
-	TRBV7-2	-	TRBJ2-1	CASSPRRGLNEHFF	TGTGCCAGCAGCCCCCGACGGGGCCTCAATGAGCATTTCTTC
-	TRBV5-1	many	TRBJ2-5	CASSIQETQYF	TGCGCCAGCAGCATTCAAGAGACCCAGTACTTC
TRBD1	TRBV12-3/TRBV12-4	-	TRBJ1-4	CASSPTGGWTNEKLFF	TGTGCCAGCAGCCCGACAGGGGGCTGGACTAATGAAAAACTGTTTTTT
-	TRBV4-3	few	TRBJ2-4	CASSQARGDSKLAKNIQYF	TGCGCCAGCAGCCAAGCGAGGGGGGACTCCAAACTAGCCAAAAACATTCAGTACTTC
-	TRBV7-3	-	TRBJ1-6	CASSLTGQGGSSPLHF	TGTGCCAGCAGCTTAACAGGGCAGGGAGGAAGTTCACCCCTCCACTTT
-	TRBV20-1	-	TRBJ1-2	CSASGVIYGYTF	TGCAGTGCTAGCGGGGTCATCTATGGCTACACCTTC
TRBD2	TRBV11-2	few	TRBJ2-3	CASSFGGALSTDTQYF	TGTGCCAGCAGCTTCGGGGGGGCCCTTTCCACAGATACGCAGTATTTT
-	TRBV12-3/TRBV12-4	-	TRBJ2-2	CASTLTGELFF	TGTGCCAGCACCCTAACCGGGGAGCTGTTTTTT
-	TRBV19	-	TRBJ1-5	CASSRGGSQPQHF	TGTGCCAGTAGCCGGGGAGGTTCTCAGCCCCAGCATTTT
-	TRBV6-2/TRBV6-3	-	TRBJ2-7	CASSYSGDDAVLSYEQYF	TGTGCCAGCAGTTACTCAGGGGACGACGCCGTCCTCTCCTACGAGCAGTACTTC
-	TRBV6-2/TRBV6-3	-	TRBJ2-1	CASSYRGKGYNEQFF	TGTGCCAGCAGTTACCGGGGGAAGGGCTACAATGAGCAGTTCTTC
TRBD2	TRBV7-9	few	TRBJ2-5	CASSPSTSRETQYF	TGTGCCAGCAGCCCTTCGACTAGCAGGGAGACCCAGTACTTC
-	TRBV20-1	few	TRBJ2-1	CSARDPSSGPGGDEQFF	TGCAGTGCTAGAGACCCGTCTTCGGGGCCCGGAGGAGATGAGCAGTTCTTC
TRBD2	TRBV2	-	TRBJ2-1	CASRAGRGGEQFF	TGTGCCAGTCGAGCGGGGCGAGGAGGTGAGCAGTTCTTC
-	TRBV25-1	few	TRBJ1-2	CASSEDGYGYTF	TGTGCCAGCAGTGAGGACGGCTATGGCTACACCTTC
-	TRBV7-9	few	TRBJ2-4	CASSAQGYIQYF	TGTGCCAGCAGCGCACAGGGTTACATTCAGTACTTC
TRBD1	TRBV6-1	-	TRBJ2-7	CASSGQGSKHEQYF	TGTGCCAGCAGTGGACAGGGGTCGAAACACGAGCAGTACTTC
TRBD1	TRBV9	-	TRBJ2-7	CASSATGTGRNEQYF	TGTGCCAGCAGCGCTACCGGGACAGGGCGTAACGAGCAGTACTTC
TRBD2	TRBV9	-	TRBJ2-3	CASSASGTSGGVHTDTQYF	TGTGCCAGCAGCGCCTCCGGGACTAGCGGGGGTGTACACACAGATACGCAGTATTTT
-	TRBV5-5	-	TRBJ2-7	CASSLQEGYEQYF	TGTGCCAGCAGCTTGCAAGAAGGCTACGAGCAGTACTTC
-	TRBV20-1	once	TRBJ2-1	CSARDLAGWRCLQFF	TGCAGTGCTAGAGATCTGGCAGGGTGGCGGTGCCTCCAGTTCTTC
TRBD1	TRBV12-3/TRBV12-4	-	TRBJ1-2	CASSPRQGVGYTF	TGTGCCAGCAGTCCGAGACAGGGTGTTGGCTACACCTTC
TRBD1	TRBV27	-	TRBJ2-3	CASSGTGPSTDTQYF	TGTGCCAGCAGTGGGACAGGGCCCAGCACAGATACGCAGTATTTT
-	TRBV29-1	few	TRBJ2-2	CSASRDGNTGELFF	TGCAGCGCCTCGCGGGACGGGAACACCGGGGAGCTGTTTTTT
-	TRBV7-2	-	TRBJ2-1	CASSKSGGQAYNEQFF	TGTGCCAGCAGCAAATCTGGGGGCCAAGCCTACAATGAGCAGTTCTTC
-	TRBV7-9	-	TRBJ1-2	CASSLAQALYGYTF	TGTGCCAGCAGCTTAGCGCAGGCCCTATATGGCTACACCTTC
-	TRBV4-1	-	TRBJ1-1	CASSQGSGNNMNTEAFF	TGCGCCAGCAGCCAAGGGTCAGGGAATAACATGAACACTGAAGCTTTCTTT